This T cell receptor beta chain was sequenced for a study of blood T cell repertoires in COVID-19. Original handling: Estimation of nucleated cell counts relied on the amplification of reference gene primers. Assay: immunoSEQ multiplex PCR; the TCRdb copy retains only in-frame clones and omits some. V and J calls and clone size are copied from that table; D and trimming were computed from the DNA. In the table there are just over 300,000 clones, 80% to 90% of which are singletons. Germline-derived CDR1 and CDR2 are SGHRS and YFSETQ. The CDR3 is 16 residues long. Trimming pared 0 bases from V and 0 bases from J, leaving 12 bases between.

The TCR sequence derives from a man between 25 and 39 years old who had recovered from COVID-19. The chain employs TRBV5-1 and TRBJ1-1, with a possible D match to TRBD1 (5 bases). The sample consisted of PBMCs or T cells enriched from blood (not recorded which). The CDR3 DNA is TGCGCCAGCAGCTTGGCGGCAGGGCCCTTGAACACTGAAGCTTTCTTT. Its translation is CASSLAAGPLNTEAFF. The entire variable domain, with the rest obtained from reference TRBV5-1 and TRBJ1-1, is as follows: KAGVTQTPRYLIKTRGQQVTLSCSPISGHRSVSWYQQTPGQGLQFLFEYFSETQRNKGNFPGRFSGRQFSNSRSEMNVSTLELGDSALYLCASSLAAGPLNTEAFFGQGTRLTVV.